The 25 T cell receptor beta chains given below trace back to one sample, sequenced in a study of cytomegalovirus exposure and HLA in healthy donors. Primers: 60 Vbeta forward and 13 Jbeta reverse. The data were produced by immunoSEQ multiplex PCR, yet TCRdb's version contains in-frame clones alone and is incomplete. The sample carries approximately 150,000 clones, about 76% recorded once. Sequencing was carried out using PBMCs. Receptors originate from a male donor in good health and CMV-seropositive.

V usage is TRBV29-1 and J usage is TRBJ1-2; 10 bases agree with TRBD1. This CDR3 has 14 residues. Looked up from germline, CDR1 is SQVTM and CDR2 is ANQGSEA. V lost 5 bases and J lost 4; bases outside the gene matches: 7. CDR3 protein: CSVRGGDRGYGYTF. DNA of the CDR3: TGCAGCGTTCGAGGAGGGGACAGGGGCTATGGCTACACCTTC.

The chain combines TRBV11-2 with TRBJ2-4, with 9 nucleotides matching TRBD2. Germline loops: CDR1 SGHAT, CDR2 FQNNGV. Losses at the gene ends were 4 bases for V and 3 bases for J; bases not matched to a gene: 10. The CDR3 consists of 17 residues. Here the CDR3 DNA reads TGTGCCAGCAGCTCCCGGTCCAGCGGGGGGAACAAAAACATTCAGTACTTC. This encodes CASSSRSSGGNKNIQYF.

CDR3: CASSKKPGQILYGYTF. For the CDR3, the DNA is TGTGCCAGCAGCAAGAAACCGGGACAGATACTTTACGGCTACACCTTC. The rearrangement joins TRBV5-6 to TRBJ1-2; TRBD1 matches at 7 bases. The germline gives CDR1 SGHDT, CDR2 YYEEEE. CDR3 length: 16 amino acids. Trimming at V came to 4 bases and at J to 8 bases, leaving 17 bases not matched to a gene.

The chain carries TRBV19 and TRBJ2-2; D is possibly TRBD1 (6 bases). Trimming took 5 bases from V and 1 from J, leaving 8 bases between them. CDR1 LNHDA and CDR2 SQIVND come from the germline V gene (reference sequence). This CDR3 has 14 residues. This CDR3 reads CASSQGQNTGELFF. In DNA form, the CDR3 reads TGTGCCAGTAGTCAGGGGCAGAACACCGGGGAGCTGTTTTTT.

The chain uses TRBV7-9 and TRBJ2-7; the match to TRBD1 covers 8 bases. The CDR3 has 18 residues. Germline CDR1 is SEHNR and CDR2 is FQNEAQ (reference sequence). Trimming removed 0 bases from V and 3 bases from J; junction bases left unmatched: 13. The CDR3 here is CASSLAGGMQGAGYEQYF. CDR3 sequence (DNA): TGTGCCAGCAGCTTAGCGGGGGGAATGCAGGGGGCTGGCTACGAGCAGTACTTC.

The chain is built from TRBV2 and TRBJ1-2; TRBD1 agrees at 9 bases. This CDR3 spans 13 amino acids. Germline values: CDR1 SNHLY, CDR2 FYNNEI. V shed 3 bases and J 5 bases; nucleotides not matched to a gene: 1. DNA for the CDR3: TGTGCCAGCAGTGATGGGACAGGGTATGGCTACACCTTC. It translates to CASSDGTGYGYTF.

This chain links TRBV5-1 with TRBJ2-3; 10 bases align to TRBD2. From germline, CDR1 is SGHRS and CDR2 YFSETQ. V lost 2 bases, J lost 4 bases, and 4 bases stayed unmatched. This CDR3 region has 15 residues. The CDR3 here is CASSLGLAGADTQYF. CDR3 bases: TGCGCCAGCAGCTTAGGGCTAGCGGGGGCAGATACGCAGTATTTT.

This rearrangement joins TRBV6-1 to TRBJ1-1; 10 bases agree with TRBD1. Looked up from germline, CDR1 is MNHNS and CDR2 is SASEGT. This CDR3 is 16 amino acids long. V lost 1 base and J lost 5; bases outside the gene matches: 7. The CDR3 sequence: CASSEDAGTGVTEAFF. The CDR3 DNA reads as TGTGCCAGCAGTGAAGATGCCGGGACAGGGGTTACTGAAGCTTTCTTT.

The CDR3 loop is CASGPSGGVGELFF. CDR3 coding DNA: TGTGCCAGCGGCCCTAGCGGGGGGGTCGGGGAGCTGTTTTTT. The V and J genes are TRBV7-3 and TRBJ2-2, with 12 nucleotides matching TRBD2. The CDR3 runs to 14 residues. Germline CDR1 is SGHTA and CDR2 is FQGTGA. V was clipped by 8 bases and J by 7 bases; unmatched bases: 5.

In its sample, this clone was seen a few times. This chain joins TRBV4-1 and TRBJ1-4; D unclear. The germline CDR1 and CDR2 sequences are MGHRA and YSYEKL. V was pared by 4 bases and J by 7 bases, with 10 bases between. The CDR3 has 13 amino acids. DNA for the CDR3: TGCGCCAGCAGCCCCCCGGGAGGTGAAAAACTGTTTTTT. Amino acids: CASSPPGGEKLFF.

The sample holds one count of this clone. DNA for the CDR3: TGCGCCAGCAGTCCGGGACTTCGCTACGAGCAGTACTTC. This encodes CASSPGLRYEQYF. The rearrangement links TRBV4-1 to TRBJ2-5; the D gene is possibly TRBD2 (6 bases). The end of the DNA aligns better with TRBJ2-7, so the J call may be wrong. The CDR3 totals 13 residues. The V gene's germline CDR1 is MGHRA and CDR2 YSYEKL.

The chain combines TRBV7-3 with TRBJ2-3; tentatively, D is TRBD2 (5 bases). CDR1 SGHTA and CDR2 FQGTGA come from the germline V gene. V lost 2 bases and J lost 9, with 6 bases in between. The length of the CDR3 is 11 residues. CDR3: CASSLGGTQYF. As DNA, the CDR3 is TGTGCCAGCAGCTTAGGAGGCACGCAGTATTTT.

This clone was detected only once. This chain links TRBV7-3 with TRBJ2-1, with D perhaps matching TRBD1 (5 bases). Germline V lookup: CDR1 SGHTA, CDR2 FQGTGA. CDR3 size: 15 residues. V lost 2 bases to trimming and J lost 2 bases, with 10 bases between them. The chain's CDR3 is CASSLSGSPYNEQFF. The CDR3 bases are TGTGCCAGCAGCTTATCAGGGTCCCCCTACAATGAGCAGTTCTTC.

The chain employs TRBV5-1 and TRBJ2-3; 8 bases map to TRBD2. Germline CDR1 is SGHRS and CDR2 is YFSETQ. The CDR3 is made up of 16 amino acids. V was pared by 1 base and J by 6 bases, with 10 bases of the junction left unmatched. CDR3 residues: CASSLRSGGASDTQYF. The CDR3 coding sequence is TGCGCCAGCAGCTTGAGGAGCGGGGGTGCTTCCGATACGCAGTATTTT.

This clone was detected only once. The rearrangement uses TRBV5-1 and TRBJ1-6, with 10 bases identical to TRBD1. Germline-derived CDR1 and CDR2 are SGHRS and YFSETQ. This CDR3 has 16 amino acids. With 4 bases clipped from V and 8 bases from J, the junction kept 9 bases outside the gene matches. This CDR3 reads CASSGGAGQGHSPLHF. The CDR3 DNA follows: TGCGCCAGCAGCGGGGGGGCGGGACAGGGGCATTCACCCCTCCACTTT.

This clone occurred once. The J gene is TRBJ1-2, the V gene TRBV7-9; perhaps TRBD1 as D (6 bases). CDR3 length: 13 amino acids. Per germline, CDR1 SEHNR and CDR2 FQNEAQ (reference sequence). The V end lost 5 bases, the J end lost 6 bases, and 13 bases lay between the germline ends. The CDR3 DNA reads TGTGCCAGCAGCCCCGACAGGCGGGATGGCTACACCTTC. The encoded protein is CASSPDRRDGYTF.

This sequence joins TRBV7-6 and TRBJ2-1, with D tentatively TRBD2 (5 bases). Between the trimmed V and J ends, which lost 0 bases and 12 bases, there was a span of 12 bases. This CDR3 has 13 residues. CDR1 and CDR2 (germline): SGHVS, FNYEAQ. DNA for the CDR3: TGTGCCAGCAGCTTAGCGTGGACCGCGGGGCAGTTCTTC. Translating gives CASSLAWTAGQFF.

The chain uses TRBV5-4 and TRBJ2-5, with 9 bases fitting TRBD2. V lost 0 bases and J lost 1; bases outside the gene matches: 4. CDR1 SGHNT and CDR2 YYREEE come from the germline V gene (reference sequence). This CDR3 spans 16 amino acids. The DNA of the CDR3 is TGTGCCAGCAGCTTGGGTAGCGGGGGTATCCAAGAGACCCAGTACTTC. It specifies CASSLGSGGIQETQYF.

The chain links TRBV2 to TRBJ1-5; D perhaps matches TRBD1 (6 bases). This CDR3 has 14 amino acids. V was clipped by 5 bases and J by 9 bases, with 17 bases between them. Germline V CDR1 and CDR2: SNHLY, FYNNEI. The CDR3 DNA reads as TGTGCCAGCAGTTATTCACAGGGTACGTGGCCCCAGCATTTT. Translation: CASSYSQGTWPQHF.

There are a few counts of this clone. CDR3 residues: CASSWTGASNQPQHF. The CDR3 bases are TGCGCCAGCAGCTGGACAGGGGCGAGCAATCAGCCCCAGCATTTT. V gene TRBV5-1 combines with J gene TRBJ1-5, with 9 bases matching TRBD1. The CDR3 is 15 amino acids. The J segment lost 1 base and the V segment lost 3 bases, leaving 2 bases of the junction unmatched. Germline-derived CDR1 and CDR2 are SGHRS and YFSETQ.

The V gene is TRBV7-9, the J gene TRBJ2-7; tentative D call: TRBD2 (6 bases). Germline V CDR1 and CDR2: SEHNR, FQNEAQ (reference sequence). CDR3 size: 12 residues. V lost 5 bases, J lost 3 bases, and 8 bases lay in between. CDR3 loop: CASSLGSYEQYF. The CDR3 DNA is TGTGCCAGCAGCCTCGGGAGCTACGAGCAGTACTTC.

The V and J genes are TRBV30 and TRBJ1-1; D perhaps matches TRBD1 (5 bases). Trimming removed 4 bases at V and 0 bases at J, with 15 bases between. This CDR3 is built from 15 residues. Looked up from germline, CDR1 is GTSNPN and CDR2 is SVGIG (reference sequence). As DNA, the CDR3 is TGTGCCTGGACTTGGCTCGGGGGGGTGAACACTGAAGCTTTCTTT. Translated: CAWTWLGGVNTEAFF.

This clone was picked up a small number of times. The gene calls are TRBV11-2 and TRBJ1-1; D remains unclear. The V gene's germline CDR1 is SGHAT and CDR2 FQNNGV. The ends were cut back, 3 bases at V and 5 bases at J, with 7 bases in the middle. The length of the CDR3 is 12 residues. CDR3 in amino acids: CASSFTGTEAFF. The CDR3 region has the DNA TGTGCCAGCAGCTTCACGGGTACTGAAGCTTTCTTT.

V and J are TRBV9 and TRBJ2-5, with 8 bases fitting TRBD2. The assigned J gene may be wrong: the sequence end matches TRBJ2-7 better. Germline-derived CDR1 and CDR2 are SGDLS and YYNGEE. This CDR3 has 14 amino acids. CDR3 protein: CASSSSGGAYEQYF. CDR3 DNA: TGTGCCAGCAGCTCGAGCGGGGGAGCCTACGAGCAGTACTTC.

The count of this clone is one. The chain couples TRBV15 to TRBJ1-5, with 9 bases matching TRBD1. The CDR3 is made up of 13 amino acids. Germline CDR1 and CDR2: LNHNV and YYDKDF (reference sequence). V trimming: 5 bases; J trimming: 7 bases; junction bases outside the gene matches: 3. DNA of the CDR3: TGTGCCACCAGCCGGACAGGGGAGCAGCCCCAGCATTTT. This translates into CATSRTGEQPQHF.